These 14 T cell receptor beta chains share one sample of origin, sequenced in a study of beta chain features in type 1 diabetes. Expressed TCRB transcripts were sequenced because the isolated RNA had all been reverse transcribed beforehand. Profiling relied on immunoSEQ multiplex PCR, and the TCRdb table lists in-frame clones only, not all of them. This table has about 160,000 clones, 8.5% to 10% appearing once. Their specific antigens are unknown. Study results and limitations: Moderately but significantly shorter TCRB CDR3s were found in Type 1 diabetes patients in all four CD4+ subsets.

Sequencing was performed on central memory CD4+ T cells from blood. All receptors come from a woman aged 25 to 39 with type 1 diabetes.

This clone was counted between two and nine times. The chain has TRBV28 and TRBJ1-1, with a possible D match to TRBD1 (5 bases). V was clipped by 6 bases and J by 0 bases, with 8 bases between them. Germline CDR1 and CDR2: MDHEN and SYDVKM. The CDR3 is made up of 13 amino acids. The CDR3, as DNA: TGTGCCAGCAGAGACAGCCTGAACACTGAAGCTTTCTTT. This encodes CASRDSLNTEAFF.

This clone was counted a few times. The V call is TRBV14, the J call TRBJ1-4; D might be TRBD1 (5 bases). Germline CDR1 reads SGHDN; CDR2 reads FVKESK. The CDR3 covers 12 residues. The V end was cut by 5 bases, the J end by 5 bases, with 6 bases between. The CDR3 protein is CASSKGNEKLFF. CDR3 sequence (DNA): TGTGCCAGCAGCAAGGGGAATGAAAAACTGTTTTTT.

This clone has more than one count but fewer than ten. This chain joins TRBV14 and TRBJ2-2, with 10 bases lining up with TRBD1. The CDR3 contains 13 residues. Germline lookup yields CDR1 SGHDN and CDR2 FVKESK. J gave up 6 bases and V 5 bases, and 0 bases lay outside the gene matches. DNA for the CDR3: TGTGCCAGCAGCGGACAGGGGGCCGGGGAGCTGTTTTTT. Protein: CASSGQGAGELFF.

J is TRBJ2-5 and V is TRBV11-3; 12 bases fit TRBD2. The germline CDR1 and CDR2 sequences are SGHNT and YENEEA. The CDR3 sequence is 16 residues long. The ends lost 4 bases at V and 3 bases at J; junction bases unmatched: 6. The CDR3 loop is CASSYLAGGPEETQYF. CDR3 coding DNA: TGTGCCAGCAGCTATCTAGCGGGAGGGCCGGAAGAGACCCAGTACTTC.

In its sample, this clone was seen once. The chain couples TRBV2 to TRBJ1-5; the D is unclear. The CDR3 spans 13 residues. Trimming removed 5 bases at V and 3 bases at J, with 8 bases between. Looked up from germline, CDR1 is SNHLY and CDR2 is FYNNEI. The CDR3 region is CASSSFLNQPQHF. CDR3 nucleotides: TGTGCCAGCAGTTCCTTCCTCAATCAGCCCCAGCATTTT. Filled out from reference TRBV2 and TRBJ1-5, the complete variable domain reads EPEVTQTPSHQVTQMGQEVILRCVPISNHLYFYWYRQILGQKVEFLVSFYNNEISEKSEIFDDQFSVERPDGSNFTLKIRSTKLEDSAMYFCASSSFLNQPQHFGDGTRLSIL.

A few counts support this clone. J is TRBJ2-7 and V is TRBV19, with 10 bases aligning to TRBD2. V trimming: 8 bases; J trimming: 5 bases; junction bases outside the gene matches: 3. CDR3 size: 12 residues. Germline CDR1 LNHDA, CDR2 SQIVND (reference sequence). CDR3 residues: CASGTSGDEQYF. CDR3 nucleotide sequence: TGTGCCAGTGGAACTAGCGGGGACGAGCAGTACTTC. Complete variable domain (other parts from reference TRBV19 and TRBJ2-7): DGGITQSPKYLFRKEGQNVTLSCEQNLNHDAMYWYRQDPGQGLRLIYYSQIVNDFQKGDIAEGYSVSREKKESFPLTVTSAQKNPTAFYLCASGTSGDEQYFGPGTRLTVT.

This clone was seen only a few times. The rearrangement joins TRBV4-1 to TRBJ1-1, with TRBD1 matching 9 bases. The V and J ends lost 10 bases and 8 bases, in that order; junction bases with no gene match: 11. This CDR3 comprises 13 residues. Per germline, CDR1 MGHRA and CDR2 YSYEKL. The CDR3 reads CATVRQTGGEAFF. The CDR3 DNA reads TGCGCCACCGTCCGCCAGACAGGGGGAGAAGCTTTCTTT.

The gene calls are TRBV5-4 and TRBJ2-5, with 12 bases that match TRBD2. Germline CDR1 reads SGHNT; CDR2 reads YYREEE (reference sequence). CDR3 length: 18 amino acids. V trimming: 0 bases; J trimming: 1 base; junction bases outside the gene matches: 7. CDR3 sequence (DNA): TGTGCCAGCAGCTTGGGAGGGGGACTAGCGGGCTTCCAAGAGACCCAGTACTTC. Residues: CASSLGGGLAGFQETQYF.

This clone was detected only a few times. This chain links TRBV7-9 with TRBJ2-2; D gene unclear. The CDR3 loop spans 13 amino acids. With 1 base removed from V and 6 bases from J, the gap between germline ends came to 6 bases. Germline V gene sequence: CDR1 SEHNR, CDR2 FQNEAQ (reference sequence). CDR3 in DNA: TGTGCCAGCAGCTTAGACTTTGCCGGGGAGCTGTTTTTT. The encoded protein is CASSLDFAGELFF.

This clone showed up just a few times. Other DNA variants within this sample encode the same CDR3. CDR3: CASSPTGGNQPQHF. CDR3 DNA sequence: TGTGCCAGCAGTCCAACAGGGGGCAATCAGCCCCAGCATTTT. The rearrangement links TRBV7-9 to TRBJ1-5; 7 nucleotides agree with TRBD1. Germline loops: CDR1 SEHNR, CDR2 FQNEAQ (reference sequence). V was pared by 6 bases and J by 2 bases, with 4 bases of the junction left unmatched. The CDR3 loop spans 14 amino acids.

This clone was counted between two and nine times. The chain is built from TRBV4-2 and TRBJ1-1; D unresolved. This CDR3 comprises 12 residues. Trimming removed 5 bases at V and 0 bases at J, with 4 bases between. Germline values: CDR1 LGHNA, CDR2 YNFKEQ. The CDR3 here is CASSSMNTEAFF. The CDR3 DNA follows: TGTGCCAGCAGCTCTATGAACACTGAAGCTTTCTTT.

In its sample, this clone was seen a few times. The chain has TRBV18 and TRBJ1-2; 8 nucleotides match TRBD1. The trim removed 2 bases at V and 1 base at J, leaving 6 bases unmatched. The CDR3 covers 16 residues. Per germline, CDR1 KGHSH and CDR2 LQKENI. The CDR3 DNA follows: TGTGCCAGCTCACCAGTGACAGGGGAGTATAACTATGGCTACACCTTC. This codes for CASSPVTGEYNYGYTF.

The chain couples TRBV2 to TRBJ1-5; 7 nucleotides line up with TRBD1. This CDR3 is built from 14 residues. The germline V gene encodes CDR1 SNHLY and CDR2 FYNNEI. V trimming: 7 bases; J trimming: 4 bases; junction bases outside the gene matches: 7. The CDR3 spells CASNIGTVNQPQHF. The CDR3 DNA follows: TGTGCCAGCAACATAGGGACAGTAAATCAGCCCCAGCATTTT.

The chain is built from TRBV30 and TRBJ2-3; the match to TRBD2 covers 7 bases. The CDR3 covers 15 residues. V shed 7 bases, J shed 1 base, and the junction held 11 bases outside the gene matches. Per the germline V gene, CDR1 is GTSNPN and CDR2 is SVGIG (reference sequence). The CDR3 nucleotides are TGTGCCTCAACCCCCCCCAGCGGGGGCACAGATACGCAGTATTTT. Translated, it gives CASTPPSGGTDTQYF.